This TCR beta chain was identified during a study of control samples from healthy donors and cancer patients. Here immunoSEQ multiplex PCR was the method, and the copy in TCRdb shows in-frame clones only, minus some. The sample has fewer than 15,000 clones, approximately 77% seen once; the top ten hold 8% to 9%. The CDR3 loop spans 11 amino acids. V was cut by 1 base and J by 15 bases, with 10 bases left in between. The germline CDR1 and CDR2 sequences are SGHAT and FQNNGV. This sequence originates from a male donor with melanoma. Sequenced input: formalin-fixed, paraffin-embedded tissue. The rearrangement links TRBV11-2 to TRBJ2-1; D ambiguous. CDR3 loop: CASSLVGQRFF. CDR3 nucleotides: TGTGCCAGCAGCTTAGTGGGCCAGAGGTTCTTC.